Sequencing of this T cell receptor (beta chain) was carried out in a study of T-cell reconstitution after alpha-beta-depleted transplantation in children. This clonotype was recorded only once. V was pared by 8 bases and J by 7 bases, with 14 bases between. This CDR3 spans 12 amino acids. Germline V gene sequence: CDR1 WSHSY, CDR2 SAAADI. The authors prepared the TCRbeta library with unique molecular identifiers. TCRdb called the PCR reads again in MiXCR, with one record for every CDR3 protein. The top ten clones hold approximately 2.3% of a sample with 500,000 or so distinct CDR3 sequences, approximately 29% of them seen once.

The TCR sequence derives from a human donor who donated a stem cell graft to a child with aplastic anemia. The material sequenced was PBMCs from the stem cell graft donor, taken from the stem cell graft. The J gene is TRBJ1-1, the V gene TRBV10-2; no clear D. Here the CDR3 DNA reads TGCGCCAGCGTCTCTGGCGGCCTTGAAGCTTTCTTT. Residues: CASVSGGLEAFF.